The clone carrying this TCR beta chain was counted a single time. Its target is unknown. The data stem from a study of T cell responses to AZD1222 COVID-19 vaccine. Study observations and caveats: Spike-specific TCR breadth and depth went up after people got two AZD1222 doses. Vaccine-related CD4 TCRs covered spike, predominating at 160-218 and 743-854. It should be noted that donors were predominantly white British and more often female, and clonal diversity was possibly underestimated. Nearly half of spike-specific TCRs reportedly go after variant regions that carry no mutations.

The data were produced by immunoSEQ multiplex PCR, yet TCRdb's version contains in-frame clones alone and is incomplete. Of some 74,000 clones in the sample, around 84% are singletons; the top ten hold 20% to 25%. The sample was peripheral blood, taken on day 0 of AZD1222 vaccination. The TCR was taken from an adult in good health.

CDR3 protein: CASSPDRAVVQPQHF. The CDR3 DNA follows: TGTGCCAGCAGTCCGGACAGGGCCGTTGTACAGCCCCAGCATTTT. The chain combines TRBV7-8 with TRBJ1-5; the match to TRBD1 covers 8 bases. From germline, CDR1 is SGHVS and CDR2 FQNEAQ. The trim removed 6 bases at V and 7 bases at J, leaving 11 bases unmatched. The CDR3 covers 15 residues.